This T cell receptor (beta chain) was observed in a study of cytomegalovirus exposure and HLA in healthy donors. As for the study in general: Sequencing of 150 million to 200 million T cells in an earlier analysis found 90 million to 120 million unique TCR beta sequences.

V dropped 1 base and J dropped 0; count of bases not matched to a gene: 0. The CDR3 spans 15 residues. Notes on the study in general: Cytomegalovirus-associated status was assigned to around 160 TCR beta chains. Fewer N-insertions (relative to the approximately 670-donor mean) were reportedly seen in an Asian-associated ancestry cluster in a later analysis.

Concerning this clone: Its specificity is unknown.

With 60 Vbeta and 13 Jbeta primers, the PCR was carried out. Method: immunoSEQ multiplex PCR; TCRdb's copy keeps in-frame clones and lacks some. This sample carries 130,000 to 150,000 clones, 84% of them seen once, and the ten largest clones take around 2.5%. The clonotype originates from a boy aged 2 to 9 in good health and CMV-seronegative. V is TRBV5-3 and J is TRBJ2-1, with 8 bases aligning to TRBD2. TRBV5-3 is treated as an ORF (open reading frame) with a function not yet certain. Material for sequencing was PBMCs. The DNA for the CDR3 is TGTGCCAGAAGCTTGCGGGAGGGCTCCTACAATGAGCAGTTCTTC. Protein sequence: CARSLREGSYNEQFF.